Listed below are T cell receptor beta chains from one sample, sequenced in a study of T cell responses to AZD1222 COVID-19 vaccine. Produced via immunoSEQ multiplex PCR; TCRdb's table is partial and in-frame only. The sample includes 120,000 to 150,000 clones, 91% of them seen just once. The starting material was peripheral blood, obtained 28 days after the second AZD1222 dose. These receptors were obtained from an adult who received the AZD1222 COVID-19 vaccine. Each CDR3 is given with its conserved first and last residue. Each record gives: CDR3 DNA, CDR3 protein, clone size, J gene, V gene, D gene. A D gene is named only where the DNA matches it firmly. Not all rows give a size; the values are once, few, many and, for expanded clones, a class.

cdr3_nt: TGTGCCTGGGGGACAGGGGGCAATAATTCACCCCTCCACTTT
cdr3_aa: CAWGTGGNNSPLHF
clone_size: few
j_call: TRBJ1-6
v_call: TRBV30
d_call: TRBD1

cdr3_nt: TGTGCCAGCAGTGGGACAGGGACAAACATTCAGTACTTC
cdr3_aa: CASSGTGTNIQYF
clone_size: .
j_call: TRBJ2-4
v_call: TRBV27
d_call: TRBD1

cdr3_nt: TGTGCCAGCTCACCACGTCACTTATTGAACACTGAAGCTTTCTTT
cdr3_aa: CASSPRHLLNTEAFF
clone_size: .
j_call: TRBJ1-1
v_call: TRBV18
d_call: .

cdr3_nt: TGCGCCAGCAGCCTTCAAGGACAGGGGGTGTACGAGCAGTACTTC
cdr3_aa: CASSLQGQGVYEQYF
clone_size: .
j_call: TRBJ2-7
v_call: TRBV5-1
d_call: TRBD1

cdr3_nt: TGCGCCAGCAGCTTTGACAGTTCAACCTACGAGCAGTACTTC
cdr3_aa: CASSFDSSTYEQYF
clone_size: .
j_call: TRBJ2-7
v_call: TRBV5-1
d_call: .

cdr3_nt: TGTGCCAGCAGTTCCTTCAATGAGCAGTTCTTC
cdr3_aa: CASSSFNEQFF
clone_size: .
j_call: TRBJ2-1
v_call: TRBV12-3/TRBV12-4
d_call: .

cdr3_nt: TGCAGTGCTACCTGGGTTGGGCAGCAGTTCTTC
cdr3_aa: CSATWVGQQFF
clone_size: few
j_call: TRBJ2-1
v_call: TRBV20-1
d_call: .

cdr3_nt: TGTGCCAGTAGCGGGGACATCTATGGCTACACCTTC
cdr3_aa: CASSGDIYGYTF
clone_size: .
j_call: TRBJ1-2
v_call: TRBV19
d_call: .

cdr3_nt: TGTGCCAGCAGCCGCCCAGTGTACGACACCGGGGAGCTGTTTTTT
cdr3_aa: CASSRPVYDTGELFF
clone_size: .
j_call: TRBJ2-2
v_call: TRBV7-8
d_call: .

cdr3_nt: TGTGCCAGCGTAACAGGGGAAGCTAACTATGGCTACACCTTC
cdr3_aa: CASVTGEANYGYTF
clone_size: .
j_call: TRBJ1-2
v_call: TRBV28
d_call: TRBD1

cdr3_nt: TGTGCCAGCTCATCGAGCTCCGATCTAAATGAAAAACTGTTTTTT
cdr3_aa: CASSSSSDLNEKLFF
clone_size: .
j_call: TRBJ1-4
v_call: TRBV18
d_call: .

cdr3_nt: TGTGCCAGCAGTATCGTCAGCGGGAGGGGTTCCTACGAGCAGTACTTC
cdr3_aa: CASSIVSGRGSYEQYF
clone_size: .
j_call: TRBJ2-7
v_call: TRBV27
d_call: TRBD2

cdr3_nt: TGTGCCAGCAGCTTCCAGCGCAGCACAGATACGCAGTATTTT
cdr3_aa: CASSFQRSTDTQYF
clone_size: .
j_call: TRBJ2-3
v_call: TRBV7-2
d_call: .

cdr3_nt: TGTGCCAGCAGCCCGCAACTGGGGACAGGCTATGGCTACACCTTC
cdr3_aa: CASSPQLGTGYGYTF
clone_size: .
j_call: TRBJ1-2
v_call: TRBV3-1/TRBV3-2
d_call: TRBD1

cdr3_nt: TGTGCCAGCAGCTCGCCTCGGATTAGCGGGAGTGGGACAGATACGCAGTATTTT
cdr3_aa: CASSSPRISGSGTDTQYF
clone_size: .
j_call: TRBJ2-3
v_call: TRBV7-2
d_call: TRBD2

cdr3_nt: TGCGCCAGCAGCTTTTATCAGGTGAACGAGCAGTACTTC
cdr3_aa: CASSFYQVNEQYF
clone_size: once
j_call: TRBJ2-7
v_call: TRBV5-1
d_call: .